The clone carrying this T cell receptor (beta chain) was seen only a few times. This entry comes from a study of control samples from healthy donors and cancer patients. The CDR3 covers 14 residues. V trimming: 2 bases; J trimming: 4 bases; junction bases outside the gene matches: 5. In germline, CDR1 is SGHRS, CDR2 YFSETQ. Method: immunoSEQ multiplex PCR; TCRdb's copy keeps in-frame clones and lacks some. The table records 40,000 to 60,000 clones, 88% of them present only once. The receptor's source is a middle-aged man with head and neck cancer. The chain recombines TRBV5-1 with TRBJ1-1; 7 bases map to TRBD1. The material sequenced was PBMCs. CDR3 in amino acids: CASSFQTGSTEAFF. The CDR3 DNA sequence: TGCGCCAGCAGCTTTCAGACAGGGTCCACTGAAGCTTTCTTT.